The text below deals with one T cell receptor (beta chain). This sample was included in a study of blood T cell repertoires in COVID-19. Overall study: COVID-19 samples collected from the United States, Italy and Spain covered acute and convalescent phases. PBMCs, B-cell-depleted T cells, or T cells provided the cDNA or gDNA that made up the material.

Each participant's cohort was designated according to participant-reported clinical history. Per the authors' pipeline: From reference gene primer amplification, estimates of nucleated cell counts were derived. Data came from immunoSEQ multiplex PCR; TCRdb stores just in-frame clones and leaves some out. V and J calls and clone size are copied from that table; D and trimming were computed from the DNA. The table includes about 140,000 clones, 78% detected once. The CDR3 runs 14 residues. The germline V gene encodes CDR1 SGHRS and CDR2 YFSETQ. V lost 2 bases and J lost 0, with 8 bases in between. The rearrangement joins TRBV5-1 to TRBJ1-1, with D unresolved. The source material was PBMCs or T cells enriched from blood (not recorded which). This receptor was taken from a woman between 50 and 59 years old who had recovered from COVID-19. CDR3 nucleotides: TGCGCCAGCAGCTTATTGACACTGAACACTGAAGCTTTCTTT. Amino acids: CASSLLTLNTEAFF.